These 28 T cell receptor beta chains were all obtained from the same sample, sequenced in a study of patients and donors after allogeneic stem cell transplantation. MiXCR, applied by TCRdb to the RT-PCR reads, yields one record per CDR3 protein. The sample consists of 800,000 to 1,000,000 distinct CDR3 sequences, around 17% of them appearing once. Specimen: blood, either unsorted or a sorted T cell fraction (not recorded which). These receptors came from a human donor who was either an allogeneic HSCT recipient or a stem cell or donor lymphocyte infusion donor (not recorded which). It is not recorded whose cells these are; they may come from a transplant donor.

This clonotype turned up a few times. The CDR3 region has the DNA TGTGCCAGCAGCCCACCGGGACTAGCGGACTTCTACGAGCAGTACTTC. Translated, it gives CASSPPGLADFYEQYF. The V call is TRBV5-6, the J call TRBJ2-7; 11 bases line up with TRBD2. Germline V gene data show CDR1 as SGHDT and CDR2 as YYEEEE. V shed 4 bases, J shed 3 bases, and the junction held 9 bases outside the gene matches. There are 16 residues in the CDR3. The variable domain in full, with the rest retrieved from reference TRBV5-6 and TRBJ2-7, is DAGVTQSPTHLIKTRGQQVTLRCSPKSGHDTVSWYQQALGQGPQFIFQYYEEEERQRGNFPDRFSGHQFPNYSSELNVNALLLGDSALYLCASSPPGLADFYEQYFGPGTRLTVT.

The J gene is TRBJ2-7, the V gene TRBV20-1, with 8 bases identical to TRBD2. The germline V gene encodes CDR1 DFQATT and CDR2 SNEGSKA (reference sequence). J was trimmed by 3 bases and V by 5 bases; bases with no gene match: 9. There are 14 residues in the CDR3. The DNA for the CDR3 is TGCAGTGCTGCCGGGGGGGGAGTAATCTACGAGCAGTACTTC. Amino acid sequence: CSAAGGGVIYEQYF.

This clonotype was counted a few times. The J gene is TRBJ2-4, the V gene TRBV12-3 or TRBV12-4; TRBD2 matches at 8 bases. V was clipped by 5 bases and J by 9 bases; unmatched bases: 9. CDR3 length equals 14 residues. The CDR3: CASSLVAGRGIQYF. The CDR3 nucleotides read TGTGCCAGCAGTCTCGTAGCGGGGAGGGGCATTCAGTACTTC.

This clonotype turned up a few times. CDR3 in DNA: TGTGCCAGCAGTGAAAGTCAGGTGAACACTGAAGCTTTCTTT. Translated, it gives CASSESQVNTEAFF. The chain carries TRBV2 and TRBJ1-1, with D uncertain. Germline CDR1 and CDR2: SNHLY and FYNNEI. The CDR3 contains 14 residues. V gave up 2 bases and J gave up 0 bases, with 7 bases separating them.

CDR3 in amino acids: CASFTRGDTQYF. As DNA, the CDR3 is TGTGCCTCGTTTACGCGGGGAGATACGCAGTATTTT. This chain connects TRBV2 to TRBJ2-3, with D possibly TRBD2 on 6 matching bases. The length of the CDR3 is 12 residues. Trimming cost V 11 bases and J 5 bases, with 14 bases left between them. In germline, CDR1 is SNHLY, CDR2 FYNNEI.

This clonotype has ten or more counts. A read error may account for a junction end that differs from germline. The rearrangement joins TRBV5-1 to TRBJ1-1, with D possibly being TRBD1 (5 bases). Germline lookup yields CDR1 SGHRS and CDR2 YFSETQ. This CDR3 is built from 13 residues. The CDR3: CASSRDLNTEAFF. The CDR3 nucleotides are TGTGCCAGCAGCCGGGACTTGAACACTGAAGCTTTCTTT.

This clonotype has only a few counts. At one of its ends the junction is not consistent with the germline gene, which may arise from a read error. The CDR3 bases are TGTGCCAGCAGCCTAACCAGGCAGGGGACTTTAGTGTTTTTT. This translates into CASSLTRQGTLVFF. The chain employs TRBV7-2 and TRBJ1-1; D is perhaps TRBD1 (6 bases). From germline, CDR1 is SGHTA and CDR2 FQGNSA. The length of the CDR3 is 14 residues.

This clonotype was seen a few times. This chain uses TRBV12-3 or TRBV12-4 with TRBJ2-3; TRBD1 agrees at 9 bases. With V trimmed by 6 bases and J by 5 bases, 12 bases remained unmatched. The CDR3 is 16 residues long. In DNA form, the CDR3 reads TGTGCCAGCAGCCCCTCTTTGGGACAGGGTCGAGATACGCAGTATTTT. Translation: CASSPSLGQGRDTQYF.

Ten or more counts support this clonotype. The chain combines TRBV20-1 with TRBJ2-7; D remains unclear. The germline V gene encodes CDR1 DFQATT and CDR2 SNEGSKA (reference sequence). V lost 1 base to trimming and J lost 3 bases, with 4 bases between them. The CDR3 loop spans 11 amino acids. DNA of the CDR3: TGCAGTGCTAGAGGTGACTACGAGCAGTACTTC. Translated, it gives CSARGDYEQYF.

This sequence joins TRBV7-9 and TRBJ2-1; 8 nucleotides match TRBD1. This CDR3 contains 15 residues. Germline trimming cut 5 bases from V and 6 bases from J; bases unmatched to any gene: 9. The germline V gene has CDR1 SEHNR and CDR2 FQNEAQ (reference sequence). The CDR3 coding sequence is TGTGCCAGCAGCCCCAGGACAGGGATGGTCAATGAGCAGTTCTTC. Translating it yields CASSPRTGMVNEQFF.

This clonotype was found a few times. The gene calls are TRBV20-1 and TRBJ1-2; tentative D call: TRBD1 (5 bases). Germline values: CDR1 DFQATT, CDR2 SNEGSKA (reference sequence). V lost 5 bases and J lost 4, with 11 bases in between. The CDR3 spans 12 residues. Here the CDR3 reads CSAGTFAYGYTF. CDR3 in DNA: TGCAGTGCTGGGACCTTTGCCTATGGCTACACCTTC.

The sample holds many counts of this clonotype. The chain joins TRBV2 to TRBJ2-6; D call uncertain. V was clipped by 7 bases and J by 0 bases, with 13 bases between them. The CDR3 totals 16 residues. Germline V gene sequence: CDR1 SNHLY, CDR2 FYNNEI. The DNA of the CDR3 is TGTGCCAGCAAGTCTCTGTCTCTCTCTGGGGCCAACGTCCTGACTTTC. Translating gives CASKSLSLSGANVLTF.

This clonotype was observed a few times. The V and J genes are TRBV6-5 and TRBJ1-2, with D tentatively TRBD1 (5 bases). The germline V gene encodes CDR1 MNHEY and CDR2 SVGAGI. The CDR3 spans 14 residues. The V and J ends lost 2 bases and 6 bases respectively, with 13 bases between them. The CDR3 DNA reads TGTGCCAGCAGTTACAAGGGCGCAGGGAATGGCTACACCTTC. It codes for CASSYKGAGNGYTF.

The V call is TRBV9, the J call TRBJ1-4; no firm D call. V lost 3 bases, J lost 0 bases, and 15 bases lay in between. The length of the CDR3 is 17 residues. Germline CDR1 SGDLS, CDR2 YYNGEE. The CDR3 nucleotides read TGTGCCAGCAGCGGAATGGACGGAACCGCAACTAATGAAAAACTGTTTTTT. This gives the protein CASSGMDGTATNEKLFF.

The chain carries TRBV12-3 or TRBV12-4 and TRBJ1-3; the D gene is possibly TRBD1 (5 bases). CDR3 length: 14 amino acids. The germline V and J ends were trimmed by 2 bases and 8 bases, with 13 bases remaining between them. The CDR3 DNA reads as TGTGCCAGCAGTTTAAGAGTCAGGGCGGACACCATATATTTT. Its protein product is CASSLRVRADTIYF.

In this sample, this clonotype turned up a few times. This chain uses TRBV6-5 with TRBJ2-1; TRBD2 matches at 9 bases. Germline V lookup: CDR1 MNHEY, CDR2 SVGAGI. V was clipped by 2 bases and J by 6 bases; unmatched bases: 2. The CDR3 runs 14 residues. The CDR3 bases are TGTGCCAGCAGTTACGCGACTAGCGGCAATGAGCAGTTCTTC. Translated, it gives CASSYATSGNEQFF.

This chain joins TRBV6-1 and TRBJ2-2; 9 positions match TRBD1. Germline CDR1 and CDR2: MNHNS and SASEGT. J was trimmed by 5 bases and V by 6 bases; bases with no gene match: 10. CDR3 length: 16 residues. CDR3: CASRRAGTGTTGELFF. CDR3 sequence (DNA): TGTGCCAGCAGAAGAGCCGGGACAGGGACGACCGGGGAGCTGTTTTTT.

The chain is built from TRBV20-1 and TRBJ2-7; TRBD2 might be the D (6 bases). This CDR3 comprises 14 residues. The germline V and J ends were trimmed by 1 base and 0 bases, with 10 bases remaining between them. Per the germline V gene, CDR1 is DFQATT and CDR2 is SNEGSKA (reference sequence). The CDR3 nucleotides are TGCAGTGCTAGAGTTAGCGGCTTCTCCTACGAGCAGTACTTC. Translation gives CSARVSGFSYEQYF.

This clonotype was counted between two and nine times. The rearrangement links TRBV12-3 or TRBV12-4 to TRBJ2-5; 12 bases align to TRBD2. This CDR3 contains 17 residues. The V gene end was trimmed by 1 base and the J gene end by 4 bases; junction bases not matched to a gene: 7. CDR3 nucleotide sequence: TGTGCCAGCAGTTTAGGACTAGCGGGAGCCTCTAGAGAGACCCAGTACTTC. Residues: CASSLGLAGASRETQYF.

This clonotype was found a few times. The chain uses TRBV5-6 and TRBJ2-1, with no clear D. V lost 2 bases and J lost 4, with 10 bases in between. Germline CDR1 SGHDT, CDR2 YYEEEE. The CDR3 loop spans 14 amino acids. CDR3 region: CASSLIGDYNEQFF. The CDR3 region has the DNA TGTGCCAGCAGCTTAATAGGAGATTACAATGAGCAGTTCTTC.

The rearrangement links TRBV24-1 to TRBJ2-7; a possible D gene is TRBD2 (5 bases). Germline assignment: CDR1 KGHDR and CDR2 SFDVKD. The CDR3 sequence is 15 residues long. Trimming removed 5 bases from V and 6 bases from J, with 19 bases in between. Here the CDR3 DNA reads TGTGCCACCAGTGTGTCGGCGGGCCCTTCCCCCGAGCAGTACTTC. Encoded protein: CATSVSAGPSPEQYF.

V is TRBV5-1 and J is TRBJ2-3; 7 bases agree with TRBD1. The germline gives CDR1 SGHRS, CDR2 YFSETQ. There are 17 residues in the CDR3. J gave up 2 bases and V 5 bases, and 14 bases lay outside the gene matches. The CDR3 region has the DNA TGCGCCAGCAGGCAAGACAGGGCCGAAGGTACCACAGATACGCAGTATTTT. Amino acids: CASRQDRAEGTTDTQYF.

There are a few counts of this clonotype. The chain combines TRBV5-1 with TRBJ1-3; tentatively, D is TRBD1 (6 bases). Germline V lookup: CDR1 SGHRS, CDR2 YFSETQ. The CDR3 spans 16 residues. V lost 0 bases, J lost 0 bases, and 10 bases lay in between. CDR3 nucleotides: TGCGCCAGCAGCTTGGGGGGGGCTCCCTCTGGAAACACCATATATTTT. Residues: CASSLGGAPSGNTIYF.

This clonotype has more than one count but fewer than ten. The chain combines TRBV16 with TRBJ1-2, with a possible D match to TRBD1 (6 bases). Trimming removed 0 bases from V and 10 bases from J, with 18 bases in between. This CDR3 is built from 15 residues. The germline CDR1 and CDR2 sequences are KGHSY and FQNENV. The CDR3, as DNA: TGTGCCAGCAGCCAATCTAGGGCGCAGGGGAAGGACTACACCTTC. This codes for CASSQSRAQGKDYTF.

This clonotype was seen only a few times. The chain is built from TRBV29-1 and TRBJ1-2; D gene unclear. The germline V gene has CDR1 SQVTM and CDR2 ANQGSEA. The CDR3 is 12 amino acids. V was trimmed by 5 bases and J by 8 bases, leaving 15 bases between them. The CDR3 sequence is CSVYSIIGGYTF. The DNA of the CDR3 is TGCAGCGTTTATAGTATCATTGGAGGCTACACCTTC.

V and J are TRBV7-2 and TRBJ2-2; TRBD1 might be the D (5 bases). The CDR3 is 15 residues long. V shed 7 bases and J shed 2 bases, with 14 bases lying between them. Per germline, CDR1 SGHTA and CDR2 FQGNSA. CDR3 nucleotides: TGTGCCAGCACTGTTTTCCAGGGCAACACCGGGGAGCTGTTTTTT. Residues: CASTVFQGNTGELFF. Full variable domain (outside the CDR3, taken from reference TRBV7-2 and TRBJ2-2): GAGVSQSPSNKVTEKGKDVELRCDPISGHTALYWYRQSLGQGLEFLIYFQGNSAPDKSGLPSDRFSAERTGGSVSTLTIQRTQQEDSAVYLCASTVFQGNTGELFFGEGSRLTVL.

A few counts support this clonotype. CDR3 sequence: CASSLRYTGYTF. The DNA for the CDR3 is TGTGCCAGCAGTTTACGGTATACTGGCTACACCTTC. The chain links TRBV12-3 or TRBV12-4 to TRBJ1-2; no clear D gene. The CDR3 sequence is 12 residues long. V was clipped by 2 bases and J by 7 bases, with 8 bases between them.

This rearrangement joins TRBV12-5 to TRBJ1-1; D is uncertain. Per the germline V gene, CDR1 is LGHNT and CDR2 is FRNRAP. The V end was cut by 1 base, the J end by 1 base, with 4 bases between. The CDR3 runs to 13 residues. The CDR3 is CASGLDRNTEAFF. As DNA, the CDR3 is TGTGCTAGTGGTTTGGACAGGAACACTGAAGCTTTCTTT.